These 22 T cell receptor beta chains came from one sample sequenced in a study of tumor-infiltrating lymphocytes in localized non-small cell lung cancer. Method: immunoSEQ multiplex PCR; TCRdb's copy keeps in-frame clones and lacks some. This sample has tens of thousands of clones, with roughly 88% found just once. The sequenced sample consisted of lung tumor tissue. Receptor source: a human donor with non-small cell lung cancer.

This chain links TRBV25-1 with TRBJ2-6, with 7 positions matching TRBD2. Losses at the gene ends were 4 bases for V and 0 bases for J; bases not matched to a gene: 9. The CDR3 is 18 amino acids. In germline, CDR1 is MGHDK, CDR2 SYGVNS. The CDR3 protein is CASSAVAGDHSGANVLTF. As DNA, the CDR3 is TGTGCCAGCAGTGCCGTTGCGGGGGACCACTCTGGGGCCAACGTCCTGACTTTC.

The chain couples TRBV5-1 to TRBJ1-2; D is possibly TRBD1 (5 bases). The CDR3 has 13 residues. Trimming removed 0 bases from V and 8 bases from J, with 11 bases in between. CDR1 and CDR2 from the germline V gene are SGHRS and YFSETQ. CDR3: CASSLEQVGGYTF. The DNA for the CDR3 is TGCGCCAGCAGCTTGGAACAGGTCGGGGGCTACACCTTC. Together with reference TRBV5-1 and TRBJ1-2, the CDR3 gives the full variable domain: KAGVTQTPRYLIKTRGQQVTLSCSPISGHRSVSWYQQTPGQGLQFLFEYFSETQRNKGNFPGRFSGRQFSNSRSEMNVSTLELGDSALYLCASSLEQVGGYTFGSGTRLTVV.

This chain uses TRBV5-8 with TRBJ1-1; 7 nucleotides line up with TRBD1. The CDR3 contains 15 residues. Per germline, CDR1 SGHTS and CDR2 YDEGEE. Trimming took 0 bases from V and 5 from J; bases not matched to a gene: 7. The CDR3 DNA reads as TGTGCCAGCAGCTTGGGCGAGGGGGCTAGTACTGAAGCTTTCTTT. Translation gives CASSLGEGASTEAFF.

CDR3 protein: CASSYSLQGTIYF. In DNA form, the CDR3 reads TGTGCCAGCAGTTACTCACTCCAGGGCACCATATATTTT. The chain employs TRBV6-5 and TRBJ1-3, with D possibly TRBD1 on 5 matching bases. This CDR3 comprises 13 residues. CDR1 is MNHEY and CDR2 is SVGAGI in the germline V gene. V was pared by 0 bases and J by 9 bases, with 9 bases between.

The chain uses TRBV12-5 and TRBJ1-6; D unclear. CDR3 size: 13 residues. V dropped 1 base and J dropped 7 bases, with 5 bases sitting between them. Per germline, CDR1 LGHNT and CDR2 FRNRAP. CDR3 DNA sequence: TGTGCTAGTGGTTTGGAGGAAAATTCACCCCTCCACTTT. Translation gives CASGLEENSPLHF.

The chain uses TRBV30 and TRBJ1-2; weak D call: TRBD1 (5 bases). V was clipped by 1 base and J by 4 bases, with 16 bases between them. The CDR3 consists of 15 residues. Germline lookup yields CDR1 GTSNPN and CDR2 SVGIG (reference sequence). CDR3 nucleotides: TGTGCCTGGAGTGCCCGACAGAGTATGTTCTATGGCTACACCTTC. Translation: CAWSARQSMFYGYTF.

This clone was seen just once. The chain links TRBV18 to TRBJ1-2; maybe TRBD1 (5 bases). Germline CDR1 is KGHSH and CDR2 is LQKENI. The CDR3 spans 15 residues. The V end was cut by 2 bases, the J end by 8 bases, with 18 bases between. The CDR3 region has the DNA TGTGCCAGCTCACCAGGTGGACTGGGGGGAGGAGGCTACACCTTC. Amino acids: CASSPGGLGGGGYTF.

This CDR3 reads CASSRLQGAGTDTQYF. The CDR3 bases are TGCGCCAGCAGTAGGTTACAGGGGGCTGGCACAGATACGCAGTATTTT. The V gene is TRBV5-1, the J gene TRBJ2-3, with TRBD1 identical over 9 bases. The CDR3 runs 16 residues. Germline assignment: CDR1 SGHRS and CDR2 YFSETQ. V shed 5 bases and J 1 base; nucleotides not matched to a gene: 8.

This clone appeared a few times. The chain carries TRBV5-6 and TRBJ1-1, with TRBD1 matching 8 bases. V was clipped by 4 bases and J by 5 bases; unmatched bases: 7. Per the germline V gene, CDR1 is SGHDT and CDR2 is YYEEEE. The CDR3 loop spans 14 amino acids. The CDR3 loop is CASSEPTGETEAFF. The CDR3 DNA reads TGTGCCAGCAGCGAGCCGACAGGGGAGACTGAAGCTTTCTTT.

The chain recombines TRBV27 with TRBJ2-1, with TRBD1 as a possible D gene (6 bases). The V end was cut by 5 bases, the J end by 2 bases, with 13 bases between. The length of the CDR3 is 15 residues. The germline V gene has CDR1 MNHEY and CDR2 SMNVEV (reference sequence). This CDR3 reads CASSDQGRTYNEQFF. The CDR3 DNA is TGTGCCAGCAGTGACCAGGGGAGAACCTACAATGAGCAGTTCTTC.

This clone was seen only a few times. The chain is built from TRBV5-4 and TRBJ1-6; possibly TRBD1 for D (6 bases). The CDR3 has 14 residues. V was clipped by 0 bases and J by 10 bases, with 11 bases between them. Germline CDR1 and CDR2: SGHNT and YYREEE (reference sequence). The CDR3 bases are TGTGCCAGCAGCTTGGCACTGAGGGGGTCACCCCTCCACTTT. It specifies CASSLALRGSPLHF.

The sample holds one count of this clone. The J gene is TRBJ2-5, the V gene TRBV5-4; 9 bases map to TRBD1. Germline V lookup: CDR1 SGHNT, CDR2 YYREEE (reference sequence). This CDR3 region has 14 residues. Trimming removed 5 bases from V and 7 bases from J; junction bases left unmatched: 9. CDR3 amino acids: CASSQTGGEGTQYF. CDR3 coding DNA: TGTGCCAGCAGTCAGACAGGGGGAGAGGGGACCCAGTACTTC. The variable domain in full, with the rest retrieved from reference TRBV5-4 and TRBJ2-5, is ETGVTQSPTHLIKTRGQQVTLRCSSQSGHNTVSWYQQALGQGPQFIFQYYREEENGRGNFPPRFSGLQFPNYSSELNVNALELDDSALYLCASSQTGGEGTQYFGPGTRLLVL.

The chain is built from TRBV5-1 and TRBJ1-2; weak D call: TRBD1 (5 bases). Germline assignment: CDR1 SGHRS and CDR2 YFSETQ. The CDR3 covers 13 residues. V lost 0 bases, J lost 8 bases, and 11 bases lay in between. The CDR3 is CASSLGDGVGYTF. CDR3 DNA sequence: TGCGCCAGCAGCTTGGGGGACGGAGTGGGCTACACCTTC.

The chain couples TRBV6-5 to TRBJ2-1; D perhaps matches TRBD1 (6 bases). The CDR3 runs 15 residues. Trimming stripped 4 bases from V and 7 bases from J, with 17 bases between. CDR1 and CDR2 (germline): MNHEY, SVGAGI. The CDR3: CASSSFGHRVNEQFF. The CDR3 DNA reads TGTGCCAGCAGTTCCTTCGGCCACAGGGTGAATGAGCAGTTCTTC.

The chain carries TRBV7-9 and TRBJ1-5; a possible D gene is TRBD1 (6 bases). V was shortened by 0 bases and J by 4 bases, with 7 bases between the two germline ends. This CDR3 spans 14 amino acids. CDR1 is SEHNR and CDR2 is FQNEAQ in the germline V gene (reference sequence). The CDR3 loop is CASSLATGNQPQHF. CDR3 bases: TGTGCCAGCAGCTTAGCGACAGGTAATCAGCCCCAGCATTTT.

The sample holds one count of this clone. The chain uses TRBV7-3 and TRBJ2-2; D possibly corresponds to TRBD2 (6 bases). The CDR3 spans 16 residues. Trimming took 4 bases from V and 6 from J, leaving 18 bases between them. Germline CDR1 is SGHTA and CDR2 is FQGTGA. In nucleotides, the CDR3 is TGTGCCAGCAGCTCAACCGGGGGTCGGTTTGCCGGGGAGCTGTTTTTT. Its protein product is CASSSTGGRFAGELFF.

This rearrangement joins TRBV9 to TRBJ2-7; D ambiguous. The CDR3 has 12 amino acids. Trimming took 3 bases from V and 0 from J, leaving 4 bases between them. The germline V gene has CDR1 SGDLS and CDR2 YYNGEE. The CDR3 sequence: CASSGSSYEQYF. DNA for the CDR3: TGTGCCAGCAGCGGAAGCTCCTACGAGCAGTACTTC.

The rearrangement uses TRBV10-3 and TRBJ1-3; D is uncertain. Germline lookup yields CDR1 ENHRY and CDR2 SYGVKD. The CDR3 totals 12 residues. V shed 2 bases and J shed 4 bases, with 3 bases lying between them. The CDR3 spells CAISEGGNTIYF. CDR3 in DNA: TGTGCCATCAGTGAGGGGGGAAACACCATATATTTT.

The chain couples TRBV28 to TRBJ2-7; TRBD2 is a possible D gene (5 bases). The CDR3 is made up of 14 amino acids. Germline V gene lookup returns CDR1 MDHEN and CDR2 SYDVKM. Deletions cut 4 bases from V and 5 bases from J, with 15 bases between. CDR3 coding DNA: TGTGCCAGCAGTTCTGACATCAGGACTGACGAGCAGTACTTC. This gives the protein CASSSDIRTDEQYF.

V usage is TRBV19 and J usage is TRBJ2-3; TRBD1 aligns across 10 bases. Trimming cost V 6 bases and J 2 bases; bases outside gene matches: 11. Germline V CDR1 and CDR2: LNHDA, SQIVND (reference sequence). The CDR3 length is 17 residues. Here the CDR3 reads CASSRPPGTGVTDTQYF. In DNA form, the CDR3 reads TGTGCCAGTAGCCGTCCACCCGGGACAGGGGTCACAGATACGCAGTATTTT.

V gene TRBV5-1 combines with J gene TRBJ2-5; TRBD1 or TRBD2 may be the D gene (5 bases each). From germline, CDR1 is SGHRS and CDR2 YFSETQ. The CDR3 spans 16 residues. V dropped 4 bases and J dropped 1 base, with 17 bases sitting between them. CDR3 in amino acids: CASSPGIQVGQETQYF. CDR3 coding DNA: TGCGCCAGCAGCCCGGGGATACAGGTGGGCCAAGAGACCCAGTACTTC.

This chain uses TRBV5-1 with TRBJ1-2, with 7 bases that match TRBD1. The CDR3 is made up of 13 amino acids. Germline V gene data show CDR1 as SGHRS and CDR2 as YFSETQ. V trimming: 2 bases; J trimming: 3 bases; junction bases outside the gene matches: 1. CDR3 sequence reads: CASSFTGDYGYTF. CDR3 DNA sequence: TGCGCCAGCAGCTTCACAGGGGACTATGGCTACACCTTC.